This is a list of T cell receptor beta chains from one sample in a study of regulatory T cells in long-lasting Graves disease. TCRdb ran MiXCR on the multiplex PCR reads and lists one entry per CDR3 protein. The data contain around 500,000 distinct CDR3 sequences, 15% to 20% of them singletons. This sample was shared with a second study, whose subject was T cells in Graves' hyperthyroidism and ophthalmopathy.

The specimen was peripheral blood mononuclear cells (PBMCs), collected at new diagnosis, from a patient treated with antithyroid drugs. These receptors all come from a woman aged 35 to 59 with Graves disease. CDR3s leave out the opening cysteine and the closing phenylalanine or tryptophan. The order of the fields is J gene, V gene, CDR3 protein.

J: TRBJ1-3; V: TRBV6-1; CDR3: ASSREGNTIY
J: TRBJ1-1; V: TRBV20-1; CDR3: SGLGLNTEAF
J: TRBJ2-2; V: TRBV12-3/TRBV12-4; CDR3: ASSNRGRSTGELF
J: TRBJ2-7; V: TRBV27; CDR3: ASSFTGQTYYEQY
J: TRBJ1-1; V: TRBV12-3/TRBV12-4; CDR3: ASSLRRSPEAF
J: TRBJ2-3; V: TRBV19; CDR3: ASSRQRGDTQY
J: TRBJ1-1; V: TRBV25-1; CDR3: ASSESNAFEAF
J: TRBJ2-7; V: TRBV29-1; CDR3: SVPTDLDRSSYEQY
J: TRBJ2-7; V: TRBV7-2; CDR3: ASSLTPGTGYEQY
J: TRBJ2-7; V: TRBV5-1; CDR3: ASSPMVGSSYEQY
J: TRBJ2-4; V: TRBV5-5; CDR3: ASSSPLRGKNIQY
J: TRBJ2-2; V: TRBV7-3; CDR3: ASSRTSSGVSGELF
J: TRBJ2-5; V: TRBV10-3; CDR3: AIRGTPQETQY
J: TRBJ2-1; V: TRBV27; CDR3: ASCGWGGDNEQF